The 21 T cell receptor beta chains listed next were all sequenced from one sample in a study of control samples from healthy donors and cancer patients. Produced via immunoSEQ multiplex PCR; TCRdb's table is partial and in-frame only. Here the sample spans approximately 150,000 clones, 92% being singletons. The sample taken for sequencing was blood. The receptors here all came from a woman aged 25-40 years in good health.

The chain uses TRBV5-5 and TRBJ1-1, with TRBD1 matching over 8 bases. The V and J ends lost 3 bases and 5 bases, in that order; junction bases with no gene match: 12. The CDR3 extends over 16 amino acids. In germline, CDR1 is SGHKS, CDR2 YYEKEE (reference sequence). In DNA, the CDR3 is TGTGCCAGCAGCTCAGGACAGGGTCGGGTGGGGACTGAAGCTTTCTTT. This translates into CASSSGQGRVGTEAFF.

This clone was picked up one time. This chain joins TRBV27 and TRBJ2-3, with a tentative D call TRBD1 (6 bases). In germline, CDR1 is MNHEY, CDR2 SMNVEV (reference sequence). The CDR3 runs 12 residues. V lost 0 bases to trimming and J lost 10 bases, with 8 bases between them. The CDR3 bases are TGTGCCAGCAGTTTATCGAAGGGGGCGCAGTATTTT. Protein product: CASSLSKGAQYF.

This chain joins TRBV28 and TRBJ1-3; D remains ambiguous. The germline V gene has CDR1 MDHEN and CDR2 SYDVKM. This CDR3 spans 16 amino acids. With 0 bases removed from V and 0 bases from J, the gap between germline ends came to 9 bases. The CDR3 here is CASSLWGGNSGNTIYF. Here the CDR3 DNA reads TGTGCCAGCAGTTTATGGGGCGGGAACTCTGGAAACACCATATATTTT.

CDR3 loop: CASSLSGGSEKLFF. Here the CDR3 DNA reads TGTGCCAGCAGTTTATCCGGGGGCAGTGAAAAACTGTTTTTT. The chain employs TRBV28 and TRBJ1-4; D might be TRBD1 (6 bases). The V end was cut by 1 base, the J end by 7 bases, with 10 bases between. Looked up from germline, CDR1 is MDHEN and CDR2 is SYDVKM. The CDR3 extends over 14 amino acids.

A word on this clone: Other nucleotide sequences from this sample produce the same CDR3. The chain's CDR3 is CASSGAAYNEQFF. CDR3 DNA: TGTGCCAGCAGCGGGGCCGCCTACAATGAGCAGTTCTTC. V is TRBV7-3 and J is TRBJ2-1, with a tentative D call TRBD1 (5 bases). CDR1 and CDR2 from the germline V gene are SGHTA and FQGTGA. The CDR3 sequence is 13 residues long. Trimming took 5 bases from V and 2 from J, leaving 7 bases between them.

V and J are TRBV27 and TRBJ2-6, with D possibly TRBD1 on 6 matching bases. Trimming took off 7 bases at V and 0 bases at J, with 22 bases between the two ends. Germline V gene sequence: CDR1 MNHEY, CDR2 SMNVEV (reference sequence). CDR3 length: 19 residues. CDR3 coding DNA: TGTGCCAGCACCGCCCGCCCGGGACAAATCTTCTCTGGGGCCAACGTCCTGACTTTC. Its protein is CASTARPGQIFSGANVLTF.

The chain recombines TRBV10-3 with TRBJ2-3, with D unresolved. There are 11 residues in the CDR3. CDR1 and CDR2 from the germline V gene are ENHRY and SYGVKD. Trimming stripped 8 bases from V and 3 bases from J, with 6 bases between. Written as DNA, the CDR3 is TGTGCCATCGGCCTTACAGATACGCAGTATTTT. As protein: CAIGLTDTQYF.

The rearrangement uses TRBV5-1 and TRBJ2-5; 13 bases fit TRBD2. The CDR3 spans 19 residues. Germline values: CDR1 SGHRS, CDR2 YFSETQ. After removal of 0 bases from V and 1 base from J, the junction contained 9 bases not matched to a gene. CDR3 sequence: CASSLGFRTSGSLQETQYF. CDR3 in DNA: TGCGCCAGCAGCTTGGGATTCCGGACTAGCGGGAGTCTCCAAGAGACCCAGTACTTC.

This chain uses TRBV14 with TRBJ2-1, with D unclear. CDR3 length: 14 residues. The germline V gene encodes CDR1 SGHDN and CDR2 FVKESK. Trimming took 5 bases from V and 0 from J, leaving 8 bases between them. CDR3 DNA sequence: TGTGCCAGCAGCGGCGGAGCCTCCTACAATGAGCAGTTCTTC. This translates into CASSGGASYNEQFF.

The chain links TRBV27 to TRBJ2-7; D is perhaps TRBD2 (6 bases). V lost 2 bases and J lost 1, with 12 bases in between. The CDR3 sequence is 15 residues long. Per the germline V gene, CDR1 is MNHEY and CDR2 is SMNVEV (reference sequence). The CDR3 spells CASSLGGSGSYEQYF. In nucleotides, the CDR3 is TGTGCCAGCAGTTTAGGGGGGAGTGGATCCTACGAGCAGTACTTC.

The V gene is TRBV7-2, the J gene TRBJ1-5; D is undetermined. The CDR3 has 13 amino acids. The V gene's germline CDR1 is SGHTA and CDR2 FQGNSA. V was trimmed by 1 base and J by 5 bases, leaving 6 bases between them. In nucleotides, the CDR3 is TGTGCCAGCAGCTTAGAAGAAGATCAGCCCCAGCATTTT. This gives the protein CASSLEEDQPQHF.

The chain couples TRBV5-4 to TRBJ2-3; tentative D call: TRBD2 (6 bases). The germline V gene encodes CDR1 SGHNT and CDR2 YYREEE (reference sequence). Trimming stripped 0 bases from V and 0 bases from J, with 8 bases between. This CDR3 contains 15 residues. As DNA, the CDR3 is TGTGCCAGCAGCTTGGGTAGCGGAAGCACAGATACGCAGTATTTT. Translation: CASSLGSGSTDTQYF. Variable domain in full (rest from reference TRBV5-4 and TRBJ2-3): ETGVTQSPTHLIKTRGQQVTLRCSSQSGHNTVSWYQQALGQGPQFIFQYYREEENGRGNFPPRFSGLQFPNYSSELNVNALELDDSALYLCASSLGSGSTDTQYFGPGTRLTVL.

The chain has TRBV7-2 and TRBJ1-3; D is undetermined. From germline, CDR1 is SGHTA and CDR2 FQGNSA. The length of the CDR3 is 14 residues. V lost 0 bases to trimming and J lost 2 bases, with 5 bases between them. CDR3 DNA sequence: TGTGCCAGCAGCTTAGCCAGAACTGGAAACACCATATATTTT. This encodes CASSLARTGNTIYF.

A single count supports this clone. The chain carries TRBV5-6 and TRBJ2-2, with D unclear. Germline CDR1 and CDR2: SGHDT and YYEEEE. V was pared by 1 base and J by 7 bases, with 8 bases between. This CDR3 comprises 13 residues. DNA of the CDR3: TGTGCCAGCAGCTTGATAGGAGACGGGGAGCTGTTTTTT. Translated: CASSLIGDGELFF.

V is TRBV4-2 and J is TRBJ2-1; D possibly uses TRBD1 or TRBD2 (5 bases each). From germline, CDR1 is LGHNA and CDR2 YNFKEQ. The V and J ends lost 6 bases and 1 base respectively, with 7 bases between them. The CDR3 is made up of 13 amino acids. The CDR3 region has the DNA TGTGCCAGCAGGGGACCGTCCTACAATGAGCAGTTCTTC. It yields the protein CASRGPSYNEQFF.

In regard to this clone: At one boundary the junction diverges from the germline segment, which might be a read error. The same CDR3 is also encoded by other DNA sequences in this sample. The chain combines TRBV11-2 with TRBJ2-5; D perhaps matches TRBD1 (7 bases). Germline V gene sequence: CDR1 SGHAT, CDR2 FQNNGV. This CDR3 has 16 amino acids. CDR3 DNA: TGTGCCAGCAGCTTAGGGACAGGCGGGGCCCAAGAGACCCAATACTTC. It codes for CASSLGTGGAQETQYF.

This chain links TRBV7-9 with TRBJ1-4, with D hard to call. Germline V gene lookup returns CDR1 SEHNR and CDR2 FQNEAQ (reference sequence). Trimming removed 4 bases at V and 5 bases at J, with 17 bases between. The CDR3 has 16 residues. The CDR3 DNA follows: TGTGCCAGCAGCTCAAAGGCGACGGAACGCAATGAAAAACTGTTTTTT. Its protein is CASSSKATERNEKLFF. Filled out from reference TRBV7-9 and TRBJ1-4, the complete variable domain reads DTGVSQNPRHKITKRGQNVTFRCDPISEHNRLYWYRQTLGQGPEFLTYFQNEAQLEKSRLLSDRFSAERPKGSFSTLEIQRTEQGDSAMYLCASSSKATERNEKLFFGSGTQLSVL.

The V and J genes are TRBV28 and TRBJ2-7; 9 nucleotides agree with TRBD1. The germline V gene has CDR1 MDHEN and CDR2 SYDVKM. The CDR3 consists of 16 residues. Trimming took 2 bases from V and 6 from J; bases not matched to a gene: 11. The CDR3 DNA sequence: TGTGCCAGCAGTTTACCGGGACAGGGATTCTCTACCGAGCAGTACTTC. It translates to CASSLPGQGFSTEQYF.

In this sample, this clone turned up once. The chain couples TRBV2 to TRBJ1-1, with D tentatively TRBD1 (6 bases). CDR3 length: 17 residues. Germline V gene lookup returns CDR1 SNHLY and CDR2 FYNNEI. Deletions cut 5 bases from V and 0 bases from J, with 19 bases between. The CDR3 protein is CASSTPGFGGVNTEAFF. DNA of the CDR3: TGTGCCAGCAGTACCCCGGGATTTGGGGGCGTGAACACTGAAGCTTTCTTT.

The genes are TRBV24-1 and TRBJ2-3, with D perhaps matching TRBD2 (6 bases). The V end lost 3 bases, the J end lost 4 bases, and 19 bases lay between the germline ends. CDR1 and CDR2 from the germline V gene are KGHDR and SFDVKD. This CDR3 comprises 17 residues. The CDR3 sequence is CATSDDLGGKVADTQYF. The CDR3 DNA reads TGTGCCACCAGTGATGACCTTGGCGGGAAAGTCGCAGATACGCAGTATTTT.

The genes are TRBV30 and TRBJ2-2, with TRBD2 matching over 7 bases. This CDR3 contains 13 residues. Germline V CDR1 and CDR2: GTSNPN, SVGIG (reference sequence). Trimming cost V 7 bases and J 3 bases; bases outside gene matches: 5. Here the CDR3 reads CAFGRADTGELFF. CDR3 nucleotide sequence: TGTGCCTTTGGGAGGGCTGACACCGGGGAGCTGTTTTTT. Full variable domain (remainder filled in from reference TRBV30 and TRBJ2-2): SQTIHQWPATLVQPVGSPLSLECTVEGTSNPNLYWYRQAAGRGLQLLFYSVGIGQISSEVPQNLSASRPQDRQFILSSKKLLLSDSGFYLCAFGRADTGELFFGEGSRLTVL.